This T cell receptor (beta chain) was recorded in a study of blood T cells in healthy people across ages (dated by TCRdb to the mid-2010s). About the full investigation: In model experiments, template switching captured roughly one uniquely barcoded TCR beta cDNA molecule for every two T cells. To track age-related changes in TCR beta repertoire diversity, the study relied on deep sequencing normalized with unique cDNA molecular identifiers. Donors were grouped into four age groups: young (average approximately 15 years), middle-aged (roughly 38), aged (62) and long-lived (around 80). To avoid experimental bias, donors of different ages were randomly spread across the sequencing lanes. The study analyzed two additional independent replicas of 1 million unique cDNA reads from the same blood draw for two donors, one aged 18 to 30 and one aged 80 or older.

The CDR1 and CDR2 encoded by the germline V gene (reference sequence) are DFQATT and SNEGSKA. The CDR3 goes from the cysteine to the phenylalanine over 14 residues. Here the CDR3 DNA is all that survives: 42 bases in frame from base 1. V is shortened by 1 base, J by 1 base, and the region joining them spans 9 bases. The 39 donors, aged roughly 6 to 90 years, were systemically healthy Caucasian individuals from Russia. Each donor gave around 9.5 milliliters of peripheral blood, collected into EDTA-treated Vacutainer tubes. Ficoll-Paque density-gradient centrifugation was used to isolate PBMCs, with at least 7 million per sample. Trizol reagent was used to extract total RNA from PBMCs, with at least 5 micrograms per sample. For every donor, flow cytometry on a PBMC aliquot measured the percentage of naive CD45RAhigh/CD27high T cells. The paper's findings and limits, for the study overall: Since profiling was done on bulk unsorted PBMCs, naive and antigen-experienced compartments could not be conclusively compared. The long-lived group showed more naive CD4+ T cells, fewer expanded clones and increased TCR diversity than the aged group, suggesting age selection. Estimates of total diversity from one million sequenced T cells were regarded as lower bounds and underestimates. As age increased, observed TCR beta diversity per million T cells dropped in a roughly linear way, and a significant reduction was already evident by age around 41. Because the CMV infection status of the donors was unknown, age-related changes in expanded clonotypes may potentially have been confounded. There was a strong correlation between observed TCR beta diversity and the percentage of naive T cells measured by flow cytometry.

The sample holds a few counts of this clonotype. Its binding antigen is unknown. No base qualities exist here, and no much larger clone lies one base off it. Library creation used 5' RACE. Sequencing instrument: Illumina HiSeq 2500. The second PCR ran for about 6 to 12 cycles and used a J-beta primer mix along with a sample-barcoded 5' primer. A template-switch 5' adaptor carrying 12 random nucleotides introduced a unique molecular identifier onto each TCR beta cDNA molecule. Each sample yielded at least 2.5 million CDR3-containing paired-end reads. All of the RNA was converted into first-strand cDNA using the Mint cDNA synthesis kit, with a TRBC-specific oligonucleotide serving as the primer. After uracil-DNA glycosylase treatment, a first 18-cycle PCR used universal primers M1SS and BC2_uni_R on all cDNA. The original pipeline was this. Each sample was normalized by randomly selecting 1 million high-quality reads, each carrying a distinct molecular identifier. Reads sharing molecular identifiers were discarded rather than binned into consensus sequences. MiTCR, run with a Q25 quality threshold and the strictest error-elimination algorithm, handled CDR3 identification, clonotype clustering and error correction. A nonparametric unseen species model using Euler transformation provided a lower-bound estimate of total TCR beta diversity. TCRdb reran the public reads through fastp at Q25 and MiXCR, keeping productive beta chains. Each CDR3 protein gets just one entry, which takes the most common genes and DNA from the rows behind it. These V and J calls originate from TCRdb's pipeline instead of the authors' own analysis. The sample profile shows 1.2 million to 1.5 million distinct CDR3 sequences; roughly 40% of them were found once. The ten biggest clones cover 7% to 9.5% of the sample.

Sample: blood. The chain employs TRBV20-1 and TRBJ2-3; the D region possibly corresponds to TRBD2 (5 bases align). The receptor comes from a woman aged 18-29 years in good health. This receptor carries the CDR3 CSARANSGTDTQYF. In nucleotide form, the sequence is TGCAGTGCTAGAGCTAATAGCGGCACAGATACGCAGTATTTT.